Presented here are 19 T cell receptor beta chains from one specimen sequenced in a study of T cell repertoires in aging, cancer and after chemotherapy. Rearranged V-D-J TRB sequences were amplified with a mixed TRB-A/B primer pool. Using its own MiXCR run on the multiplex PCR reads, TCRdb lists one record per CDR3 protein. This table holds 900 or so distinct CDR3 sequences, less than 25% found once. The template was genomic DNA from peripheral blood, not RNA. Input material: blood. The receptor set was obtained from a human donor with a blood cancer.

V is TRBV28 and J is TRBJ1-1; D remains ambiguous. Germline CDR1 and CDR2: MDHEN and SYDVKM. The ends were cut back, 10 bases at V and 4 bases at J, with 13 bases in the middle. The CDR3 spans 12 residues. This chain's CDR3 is CANRQMGTEAFF. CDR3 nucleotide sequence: TGTGCCAACCGTCAGATGGGCACTGAAGCTTTCTTT.

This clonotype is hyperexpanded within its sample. CDR3: CASSYLPREQYF. Here the CDR3 DNA reads TGTGCCAGCAGTTATCTTCCGCGGGAGCAGTACTTC. This chain uses TRBV6-2 or TRBV6-3 with TRBJ2-7; D call uncertain. The germline V gene has CDR1 MNHEY and CDR2 SVGEGT. The CDR3 totals 12 residues. Trimming removed 3 bases at V and 7 bases at J, with 10 bases between.

The CDR3 bases are TGTGCCAGCAGCGTCGGAACCTACAGGGAGACCCAGTACTTC. It yields the protein CASSVGTYRETQYF. The chain employs TRBV9 and TRBJ2-5; D might be TRBD1 (5 bases). This CDR3 is built from 14 residues. Trimming left V 2 bases short and J 5 bases short, with 13 bases between. Germline loops: CDR1 SGDLS, CDR2 YYNGEE. The full variable domain, completed using reference TRBV9 and TRBJ2-5, is DSGVTQTPKHLITATGQRVTLRCSPRSGDLSVYWYQQSLDQGLQFLIQYYNGEERAKGNILERFSAQQFPDLHSELNLSSLELGDSALYFCASSVGTYRETQYFGPGTRLLVL.

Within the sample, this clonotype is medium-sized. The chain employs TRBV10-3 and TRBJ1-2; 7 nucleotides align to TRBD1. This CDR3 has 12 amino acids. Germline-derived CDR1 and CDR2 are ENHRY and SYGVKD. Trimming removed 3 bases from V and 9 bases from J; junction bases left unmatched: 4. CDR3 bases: TGTGCCATCAGTGACAACAGGGGTAGCTACACCTTC. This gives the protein CAISDNRGSYTF.

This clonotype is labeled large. The CDR3: CASSPGRTSYNEQFF. The DNA for the CDR3 is TGTGCCAGCTCCCCTGGGCGGACCTCCTACAATGAGCAGTTCTTC. This chain connects TRBV18 to TRBJ2-1; D is undetermined. Germline V gene lookup returns CDR1 KGHSH and CDR2 LQKENI. The CDR3 runs to 15 residues. V lost 6 bases and J lost 0, with 12 bases in between.

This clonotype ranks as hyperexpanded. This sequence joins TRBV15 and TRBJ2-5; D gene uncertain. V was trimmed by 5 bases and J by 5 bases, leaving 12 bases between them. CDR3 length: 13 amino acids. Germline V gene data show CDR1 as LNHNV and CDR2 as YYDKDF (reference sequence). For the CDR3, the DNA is TGTGCCACCAGCCGGACCGCCGGGGAGACCCAGTACTTC. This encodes CATSRTAGETQYF.

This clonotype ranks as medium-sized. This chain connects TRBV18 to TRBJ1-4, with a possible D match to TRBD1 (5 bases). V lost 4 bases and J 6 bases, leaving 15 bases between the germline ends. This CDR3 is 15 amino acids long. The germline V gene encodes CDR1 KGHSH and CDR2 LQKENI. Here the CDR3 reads CASSLSGQGHEKLFF. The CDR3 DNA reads TGTGCCAGCTCACTATCGGGGCAGGGCCATGAAAAACTGTTTTTT.

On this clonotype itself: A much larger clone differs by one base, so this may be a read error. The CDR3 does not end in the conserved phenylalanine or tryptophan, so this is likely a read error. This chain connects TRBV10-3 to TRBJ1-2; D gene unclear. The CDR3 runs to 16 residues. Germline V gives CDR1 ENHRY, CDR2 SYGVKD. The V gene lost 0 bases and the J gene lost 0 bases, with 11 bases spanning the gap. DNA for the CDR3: TGTGCCATCAGTGAGTCGACTGGGAGGGCTAACTATGGCTACACCGTC. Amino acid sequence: CAISESTGRANYGYTV.

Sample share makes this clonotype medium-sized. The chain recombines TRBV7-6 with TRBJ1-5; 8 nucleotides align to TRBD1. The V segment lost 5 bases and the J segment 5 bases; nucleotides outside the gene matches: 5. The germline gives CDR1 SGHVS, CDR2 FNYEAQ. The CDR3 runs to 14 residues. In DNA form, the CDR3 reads TGTGCCAGCAGCCCAGGGGGCTTGCATCAGCCCCAGCATTTT. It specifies CASSPGGLHQPQHF.

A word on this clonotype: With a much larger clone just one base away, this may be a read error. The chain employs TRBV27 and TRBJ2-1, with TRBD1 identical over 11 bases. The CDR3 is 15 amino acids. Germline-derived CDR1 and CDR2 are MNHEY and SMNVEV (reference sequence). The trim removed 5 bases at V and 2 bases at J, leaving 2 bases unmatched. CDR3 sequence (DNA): TGTGCCAGCAGTGGGACAGGGGGTACCTACAATGAGCAGTTCTTC. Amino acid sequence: CASSGTGGTYNEQFF.

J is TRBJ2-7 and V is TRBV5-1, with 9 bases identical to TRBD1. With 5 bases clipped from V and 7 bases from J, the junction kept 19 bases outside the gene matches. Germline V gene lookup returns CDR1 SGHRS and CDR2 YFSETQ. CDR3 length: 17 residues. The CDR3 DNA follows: TGCGCCAGCAGATACCGGGACAGGGCCCTCGGCCCCGAGGAGCAGTACTTC. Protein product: CASRYRDRALGPEEQYF.

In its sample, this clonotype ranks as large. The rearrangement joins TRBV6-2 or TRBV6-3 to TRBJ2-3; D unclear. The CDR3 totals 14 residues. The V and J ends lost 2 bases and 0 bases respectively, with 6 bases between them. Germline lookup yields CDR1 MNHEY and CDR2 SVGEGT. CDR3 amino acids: CASSYRSSTDTQYF. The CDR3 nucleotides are TGTGCCAGCAGTTACAGGAGCAGCACAGATACGCAGTATTTT.

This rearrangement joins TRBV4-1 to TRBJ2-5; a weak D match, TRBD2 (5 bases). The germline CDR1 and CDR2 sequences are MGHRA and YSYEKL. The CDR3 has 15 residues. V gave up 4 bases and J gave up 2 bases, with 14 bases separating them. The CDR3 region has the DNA TGCGCCAGCAGCCCCACTAGGGCAGTGCAAGAGACCCAGTACTTC. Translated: CASSPTRAVQETQYF.

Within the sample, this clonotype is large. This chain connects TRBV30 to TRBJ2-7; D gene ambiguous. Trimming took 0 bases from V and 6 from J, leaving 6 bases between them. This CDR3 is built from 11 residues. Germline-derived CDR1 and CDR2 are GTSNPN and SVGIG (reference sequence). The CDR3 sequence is CAWSVGPEQYF. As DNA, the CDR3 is TGTGCCTGGAGTGTAGGGCCCGAGCAGTACTTC.

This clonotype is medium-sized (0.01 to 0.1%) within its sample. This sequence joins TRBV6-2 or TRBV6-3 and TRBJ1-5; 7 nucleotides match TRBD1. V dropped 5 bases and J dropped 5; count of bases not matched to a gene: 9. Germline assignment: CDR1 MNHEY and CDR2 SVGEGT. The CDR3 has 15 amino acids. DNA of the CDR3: TGTGCCAGCAGTCCTCCAGGGGGGTTATATCAGCCCCAGCATTTT. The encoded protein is CASSPPGGLYQPQHF.

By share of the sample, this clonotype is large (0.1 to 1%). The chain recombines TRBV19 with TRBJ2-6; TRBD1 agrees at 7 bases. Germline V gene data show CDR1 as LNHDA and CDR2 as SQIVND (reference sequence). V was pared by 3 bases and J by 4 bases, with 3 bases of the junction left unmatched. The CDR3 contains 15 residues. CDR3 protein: CASSMGTVGANVLTF. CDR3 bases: TGTGCCAGTAGTATGGGGACAGTGGGGGCCAACGTCCTGACTTTC.

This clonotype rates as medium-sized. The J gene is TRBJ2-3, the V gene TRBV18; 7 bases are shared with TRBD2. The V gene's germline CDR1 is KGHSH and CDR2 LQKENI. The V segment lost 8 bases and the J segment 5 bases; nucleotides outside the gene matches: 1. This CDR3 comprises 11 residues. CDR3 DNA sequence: TGTGCCAGCGCGGGGGAAGATACGCAGTATTTT. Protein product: CASAGEDTQYF.

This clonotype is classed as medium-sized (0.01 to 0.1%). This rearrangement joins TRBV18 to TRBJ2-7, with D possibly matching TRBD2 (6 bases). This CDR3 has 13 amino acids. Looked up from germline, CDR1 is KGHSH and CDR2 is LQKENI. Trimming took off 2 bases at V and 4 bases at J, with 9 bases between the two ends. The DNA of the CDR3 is TGTGCCAGCTCACCAGACGGACTATACGAGCAGTACTTC. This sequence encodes CASSPDGLYEQYF. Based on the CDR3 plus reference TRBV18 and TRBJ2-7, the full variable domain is NAGVMQNPRHLVRRRGQEARLRCSPMKGHSHVYWYRQLPEEGLKFMVYLQKENIIDESGMPKERFSAEFPKEGPSILRIQQVVRGDSAAYFCASSPDGLYEQYFGPGTRLTVT.

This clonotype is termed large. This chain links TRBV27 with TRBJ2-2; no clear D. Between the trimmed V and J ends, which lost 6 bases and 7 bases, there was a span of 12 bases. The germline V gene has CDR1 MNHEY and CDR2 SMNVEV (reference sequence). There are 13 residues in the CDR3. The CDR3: CASSHSRGGELFF. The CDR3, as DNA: TGTGCCAGCAGCCACAGCCGCGGCGGGGAGCTGTTTTTT.